Detailed here is one TCR beta chain. The data derive from a study of blood T cell repertoires in COVID-19. Overall study context: Nucleic acid was either cDNA or gDNA, and it came from T cells, B-cell-depleted T cells, or PBMCs.

How the authors handled the data: The assay estimated nucleated cells by amplifying reference gene primers. Assay used: immunoSEQ multiplex PCR; TCRdb lists only in-frame clones, some missing. V and J calls and clone size follow that table, whereas D and trimming were derived from the DNA. The sample lists 95,000 to 110,000 clones, roughly 84% seen once, with roughly a quarter in the top ten. Germline trimming cut 5 bases from V and 5 bases from J; bases unmatched to any gene: 4. Per the germline V gene, CDR1 is SEHNR and CDR2 is FQNEAQ (reference sequence). CDR3 length: 13 amino acids. The source of this sequence is a man aged 55 to 69 with acute or convalescent COVID-19. Specimen: peripheral blood. The chain couples TRBV7-9 to TRBJ1-2; 8 bases line up with TRBD1. CDR3 region: CASSQGQEYGYTF. CDR3 DNA sequence: TGTGCCAGCAGCCAGGGACAGGAGTATGGCTACACCTTC.